These 29 T cell receptor beta chains share one sample of origin, sequenced in a study of technical replicates of blood from a handful of donors. The repertoire was sequenced with immunoSEQ multiplex PCR; TCRdb's copy has only in-frame clones and lacks some. The sample holds around 90,000 clones; 94% are singletons and the top ten take 0.3% to 0.45%. The sample consisted of T cells isolated from PBMCs. The receptor source for this set is a human donor in good health.

This chain joins TRBV6-6 and TRBJ2-5, with 7 bases that match TRBD2. V lost 6 bases, J lost 3 bases, and 10 bases stayed unmatched. Germline CDR1 MNHNY, CDR2 SVGAGI (reference sequence). CDR3 length: 15 amino acids. The CDR3 nucleotides read TGTGCCAGCAGCCGCCCCGGGACTACCAAAGAGACCCAGTACTTC. Encoded protein: CASSRPGTTKETQYF.

This rearrangement joins TRBV5-6 to TRBJ2-2, with TRBD2 matching 10 bases. Germline trimming cut 4 bases from V and 8 bases from J; bases unmatched to any gene: 5. This CDR3 is 14 amino acids long. Germline CDR1 SGHDT, CDR2 YYEEEE. CDR3 nucleotide sequence: TGTGCCAGCAGCGACACTAGCGGGGCGGGGGAGCTGTTTTTT. Its translation: CASSDTSGAGELFF.

The chain joins TRBV27 to TRBJ2-1; D is possibly TRBD2 (6 bases). Deletions cut 4 bases from V and 9 bases from J, with 22 bases between. The CDR3 sequence is 16 residues long. Germline V gives CDR1 MNHEY, CDR2 SMNVEV (reference sequence). The CDR3: CASSSRTSWGDGEQFF. The CDR3 nucleotides are TGTGCCAGCAGTTCCCGAACTAGCTGGGGGGATGGTGAGCAGTTCTTC.

This clone was counted a few times. The V gene is TRBV15, the J gene TRBJ1-5; no reliable D call. The CDR3 loop spans 12 amino acids. Trimming shortened V by 0 bases and J by 5 bases, and 2 bases separated the two germline ends. The germline V gene has CDR1 LNHNV and CDR2 YYDKDF (reference sequence). In DNA, the CDR3 is TGTGCCACCAGCAGAGACTATCAGCCCCAGCATTTT. Translating gives CATSRDYQPQHF.

V and J are TRBV11-3 and TRBJ2-3, with D unresolved. The CDR3 is 14 residues long. The V and J ends lost 2 bases and 1 base respectively, with 7 bases between them. The germline V gene has CDR1 SGHNT and CDR2 YENEEA. Here the CDR3 DNA reads TGTGCCAGCAGCTTAAGATCAGGCACAGATACGCAGTATTTT. It codes for CASSLRSGTDTQYF.

The count of this clone is one. The V gene is TRBV14, the J gene TRBJ1-2, with a weak D call TRBD1 (5 bases). Germline-derived CDR1 and CDR2 are SGHDN and FVKESK. V lost 0 bases to trimming and J lost 2 bases, with 7 bases between them. The length of the CDR3 is 14 residues. As DNA, the CDR3 is TGTGCCAGCAGCCAAGAGACAGTGAACTATGGCTACACCTTC. This sequence encodes CASSQETVNYGYTF.

The chain recombines TRBV5-1 with TRBJ2-7, with TRBD1 as a possible D gene (6 bases). The CDR3 is made up of 14 amino acids. Germline CDR1 SGHRS, CDR2 YFSETQ. Trimming removed 5 bases at V and 3 bases at J, with 15 bases between. The CDR3 reads CASSIETGLYEQYF. The DNA of the CDR3 is TGCGCCAGCAGTATAGAGACAGGACTCTACGAGCAGTACTTC.

The chain has TRBV7-3 and TRBJ1-1; 7 nucleotides match TRBD1. Germline V gives CDR1 SGHTA, CDR2 FQGTGA. Trimming removed 5 bases from V and 5 bases from J; junction bases left unmatched: 5. CDR3 length equals 13 residues. CDR3 sequence reads: CASSVQGTTEAFF. The CDR3 bases are TGTGCCAGCAGCGTACAGGGGACGACTGAAGCTTTCTTT. The whole variable domain, remainder taken from reference TRBV7-3 and TRBJ1-1, is GAGVSQTPSNKVTEKGKYVELRCDPISGHTALYWYRQSLGQGPEFLIYFQGTGAADDSGLPNDRFFAVRPEGSVSTLKIQRTERGDSAVYLCASSVQGTTEAFFGQGTRLTVV.

This rearrangement joins TRBV30 to TRBJ1-4; 8 nucleotides agree with TRBD1. Trimming removed 3 bases from V and 8 bases from J; junction bases left unmatched: 8. This CDR3 region has 14 residues. Per germline, CDR1 GTSNPN and CDR2 SVGIG (reference sequence). CDR3 in DNA: TGTGCCTGGAGGTCCAGGGGGCGAGAGGAAAAACTGTTTTTT. It is translated as CAWRSRGREEKLFF.

The chain employs TRBV7-6 and TRBJ2-1; D is unresolved. The CDR3 runs to 12 residues. Trimming took 1 base from V and 9 from J, leaving 7 bases between them. CDR1 is SGHVS and CDR2 is FNYEAQ in the germline V gene. The CDR3 DNA follows: TGTGCCAGCAGCTTAGTTTTCCGTGAGCAGTTCTTC. Encoded protein: CASSLVFREQFF.

The rearrangement joins TRBV6-6 to TRBJ2-2, with a weak D call TRBD2 (5 bases). The CDR3 loop spans 12 amino acids. Germline V lookup: CDR1 MNHNY, CDR2 SVGAGI (reference sequence). Trimming shortened V by 6 bases and J by 3 bases, and 5 bases separated the two germline ends. CDR3 residues: CASREDTGELFF. The CDR3 coding sequence is TGTGCCAGCAGGGAGGACACCGGGGAGCTGTTTTTT.

The J gene is TRBJ1-1, the V gene TRBV6-5, with TRBD1 matching 7 bases. The trim removed 7 bases at V and 13 bases at J, leaving 12 bases unmatched. The CDR3 runs 12 residues. CDR1 and CDR2 (germline): MNHEY, SVGAGI. In DNA, the CDR3 is TGTGCCAGCACTTCGTATGGGACAGAGGTTTTCTTT. The encoded protein is CASTSYGTEVFF.

The chain has TRBV5-4 and TRBJ1-4; 8 nucleotides line up with TRBD1. V was clipped by 2 bases and J by 16 bases; unmatched bases: 13. The CDR3 length is 14 residues. The germline V gene has CDR1 SGHNT and CDR2 YYREEE (reference sequence). CDR3 amino acids: CASSFTREQGEPFF. CDR3 nucleotide sequence: TGTGCCAGCAGCTTTACCCGAGAACAGGGGGAGCCGTTTTTT.

The chain combines TRBV6-5 with TRBJ2-7, with D maybe TRBD1 (6 bases). Trimming took off 0 bases at V and 1 base at J, with 13 bases between the two ends. The V gene's germline CDR1 is MNHEY and CDR2 SVGAGI. The CDR3 covers 16 residues. CDR3 residues: CASSYSIRDKSYEQYF. The CDR3, as DNA: TGTGCCAGCAGTTACTCGATCCGGGACAAATCCTACGAGCAGTACTTC.

The rearrangement joins TRBV16 to TRBJ1-5, with a weak D call TRBD1 (6 bases). The V gene lost 3 bases and the J gene lost 3 bases, with 12 bases spanning the gap. The germline gives CDR1 KGHSY, CDR2 FQNENV. CDR3 length: 15 amino acids. CDR3 in DNA: TGTGCCAGCAGCCACCCCGGGGACATCAATCAGCCCCAGCATTTT. Residues: CASSHPGDINQPQHF.

On this clone: One end of the junction fails to match germline, which may point to a read error. The rearrangement links TRBV7-3 to TRBJ2-5; the D gene is possibly TRBD2 (5 bases). Germline CDR1 reads SGHTA; CDR2 reads FQGTGA. This CDR3 is built from 16 residues. The CDR3 coding sequence is TGTGCCAGCAGCCCTGGAGAGACGGCACCTTGGGAGACCCGGTACTTC. It is translated as CASSPGETAPWETRYF. The variable domain in full, with the rest retrieved from reference TRBV7-3 and TRBJ2-5, is GAGVSQTPSNKVTEKGKYVELRCDPISGHTALYWYRQSLGQGPEFLIYFQGTGAADDSGLPNDRFFAVRPEGSVSTLKIQRTERGDSAVYLCASSPGETAPWETRYFGPGTRLLVL.

This clone showed up just a few times. V gene TRBV19 combines with J gene TRBJ2-1; 10 bases align to TRBD1. Germline CDR1 reads LNHDA; CDR2 reads SQIVND (reference sequence). With V trimmed by 4 bases and J by 4 bases, 7 bases remained unmatched. This CDR3 has 16 residues. For the CDR3, the DNA is TGTGCCAGTAGTAGACAGGGGGCAGGGGCTTACAATGAGCAGTTCTTC. Translation gives CASSRQGAGAYNEQFF.

The chain has TRBV10-3 and TRBJ1-1, with D uncertain. Trimming cost V 2 bases and J 5 bases, with 15 bases left between them. CDR1 and CDR2 (germline): ENHRY, SYGVKD. This CDR3 spans 15 amino acids. CDR3 sequence: CAISEGELKLTEAFF. CDR3 bases: TGTGCCATCAGTGAGGGGGAGTTGAAGTTGACTGAAGCTTTCTTT.

This clone was recorded only once. The chain has TRBV7-2 and TRBJ2-1; unclear D gene. The CDR3 covers 14 residues. Germline V gene data show CDR1 as SGHTA and CDR2 as FQGNSA. V lost 1 base, J lost 3 bases, and 7 bases lay in between. The CDR3 bases are TGTGCCAGCAGCTTAGAGCGAGACTACAATGAGCAGTTCTTC. It yields the protein CASSLERDYNEQFF.

The chain links TRBV27 to TRBJ1-1; 8 bases match TRBD1. Germline CDR1 reads MNHEY; CDR2 reads SMNVEV (reference sequence). With V trimmed by 7 bases and J by 5 bases, 9 bases remained unmatched. The CDR3 covers 14 residues. Here the CDR3 reads CASTGGDLKTEAFF. The CDR3 DNA sequence: TGTGCCAGCACAGGGGGCGACTTAAAGACTGAAGCTTTCTTT.

A remark on this clone: Germline is not matched at one junction end, which may reflect a read error. The J gene is TRBJ2-6, the V gene TRBV4-1, with D possibly being TRBD1 (6 bases). Germline V lookup: CDR1 MGHRA, CDR2 YSYEKL. The CDR3 totals 16 residues. CDR3: CASSEDRGSGANVLTF. For the CDR3, the DNA is TGCGCCAGCAGCGAAGATAGGGGGTCTGGGGCCAACGTCCTGACTTTC.

The V gene is TRBV9, the J gene TRBJ2-1, with D perhaps TRBD2 (6 bases). Trimming shortened V by 4 bases and J by 10 bases, and 12 bases separated the two germline ends. The CDR3 sequence is 12 residues long. Germline V CDR1 and CDR2: SGDLS, YYNGEE. CDR3: CASSHREVEQFF. The CDR3 DNA sequence: TGTGCCAGCAGCCATAGGGAGGTCGAGCAGTTCTTC. The full variable domain, its missing parts supplied by reference TRBV9 and TRBJ2-1, is DSGVTQTPKHLITATGQRVTLRCSPRSGDLSVYWYQQSLDQGLQFLIQYYNGEERAKGNILERFSAQQFPDLHSELNLSSLELGDSALYFCASSHREVEQFFGPGTRLTVL.

This clone was seen only a few times. The gene calls are TRBV7-9 and TRBJ1-2, with 7 positions matching TRBD1. The CDR3 has 14 amino acids. Trimming took 5 bases from V and 3 from J; bases not matched to a gene: 6. Per germline, CDR1 SEHNR and CDR2 FQNEAQ (reference sequence). CDR3 loop: CASSARQGHYGYTF. CDR3 sequence (DNA): TGTGCCAGCAGCGCGCGACAGGGACACTATGGCTACACCTTC.

V gene TRBV4-3 combines with J gene TRBJ1-5; D possibly corresponds to TRBD1 (5 bases). The length of the CDR3 is 14 residues. V dropped 0 bases and J dropped 2 bases, with 5 bases sitting between them. Germline lookup yields CDR1 LGHNA and CDR2 YSLEER. CDR3 DNA sequence: TGCGCCAGCAGCCAAGACAGGGGCAATCAGCCCCAGCATTTT. The encoded protein is CASSQDRGNQPQHF.

The chain uses TRBV6-5 and TRBJ2-7, with 9 nucleotides matching TRBD1. V shed 7 bases, J shed 4 bases, and the junction held 2 bases outside the gene matches. Germline V gives CDR1 MNHEY, CDR2 SVGAGI. The CDR3 extends over 12 amino acids. The CDR3 spells CASKGQGYEQYF. The CDR3 DNA reads TGTGCCAGCAAGGGACAGGGTTACGAGCAGTACTTC.

This clone was found a few times. This sequence joins TRBV2 and TRBJ2-5, with a tentative D call TRBD1 (6 bases). CDR1 is SNHLY and CDR2 is FYNNEI in the germline V gene. V was cut by 5 bases and J by 3 bases, with 10 bases left in between. The CDR3 is 13 residues long. This chain's CDR3 is CASSWGREETQYF. In DNA form, the CDR3 reads TGTGCCAGCAGTTGGGGGCGGGAAGAGACCCAGTACTTC.

The chain uses TRBV5-4 and TRBJ2-5; TRBD2 might be the D (7 bases). Germline lookup yields CDR1 SGHNT and CDR2 YYREEE (reference sequence). Trimming took 4 bases from V and 5 from J, leaving 12 bases between them. CDR3 length equals 13 residues. CDR3 amino acids: CASSGGRGETQYF. In nucleotides, the CDR3 is TGTGCCAGCAGCGGGGGGAGGGGGGAGACCCAGTACTTC.

This chain joins TRBV19 and TRBJ1-2; D is unresolved. V gave up 3 bases and J gave up 3 bases, with 11 bases separating them. The CDR3 covers 14 residues. Germline V gene sequence: CDR1 LNHDA, CDR2 SQIVND (reference sequence). CDR3 sequence (DNA): TGTGCCAGTAGTATGCAGGTCGTAGACTATGGCTACACCTTC. Its protein is CASSMQVVDYGYTF.

The chain uses TRBV9 and TRBJ2-5; D ambiguous. V was shortened by 0 bases and J by 4 bases, with 10 bases between the two germline ends. Germline CDR1 and CDR2: SGDLS and YYNGEE. This CDR3 comprises 14 residues. The CDR3 DNA sequence: TGTGCCAGCAGCGTAGACCCAGTTATAGAGACCCAGTACTTC. Translation: CASSVDPVIETQYF.